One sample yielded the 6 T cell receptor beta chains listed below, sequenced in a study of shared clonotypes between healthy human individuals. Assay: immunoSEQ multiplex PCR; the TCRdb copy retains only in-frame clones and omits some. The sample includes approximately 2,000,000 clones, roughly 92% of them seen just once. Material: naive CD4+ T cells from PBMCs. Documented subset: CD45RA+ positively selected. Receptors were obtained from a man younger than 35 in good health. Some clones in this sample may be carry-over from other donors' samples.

The CDR3 DNA follows: TGTGCCAGCAGTTACAGGTTCCTAGCCAAAAACATTCAGTACTTC. It is translated as CASSYRFLAKNIQYF. The chain links TRBV5-8 to TRBJ2-4, with D tentatively TRBD1 (5 bases). CDR1 SGHTS and CDR2 YDEGEE come from the germline V gene. Trimming took 5 bases from V and 0 from J, leaving 12 bases between them. The CDR3 is made up of 15 amino acids.

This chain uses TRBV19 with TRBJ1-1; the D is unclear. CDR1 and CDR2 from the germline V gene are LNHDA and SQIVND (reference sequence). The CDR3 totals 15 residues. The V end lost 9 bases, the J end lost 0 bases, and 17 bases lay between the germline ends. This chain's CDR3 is CASARRREMNTEAFF. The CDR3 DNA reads TGTGCCAGCGCAAGACGGAGGGAAATGAACACTGAAGCTTTCTTT.

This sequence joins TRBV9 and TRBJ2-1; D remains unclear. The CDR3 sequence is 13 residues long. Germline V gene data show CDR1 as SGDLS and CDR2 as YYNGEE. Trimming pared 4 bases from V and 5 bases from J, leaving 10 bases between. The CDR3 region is CASSLRTDNEQFF. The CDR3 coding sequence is TGTGCCAGCAGCCTGCGGACGGACAATGAGCAGTTCTTC.

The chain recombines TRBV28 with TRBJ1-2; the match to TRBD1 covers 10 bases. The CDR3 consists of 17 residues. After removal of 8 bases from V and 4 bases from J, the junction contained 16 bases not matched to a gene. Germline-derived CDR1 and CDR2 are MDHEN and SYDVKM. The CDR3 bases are TGTGCCAGCCGGTACTTTGTCTGGGACAGGGGTGGCTATGGCTACACCTTC. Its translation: CASRYFVWDRGGYGYTF.

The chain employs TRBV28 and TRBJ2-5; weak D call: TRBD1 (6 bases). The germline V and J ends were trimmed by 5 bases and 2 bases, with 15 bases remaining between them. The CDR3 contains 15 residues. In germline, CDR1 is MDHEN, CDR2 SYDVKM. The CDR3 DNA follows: TGTGCCAGCAGTCGTACAGGGTACCGGCAAGAGACCCAGTACTTC. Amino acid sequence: CASSRTGYRQETQYF.

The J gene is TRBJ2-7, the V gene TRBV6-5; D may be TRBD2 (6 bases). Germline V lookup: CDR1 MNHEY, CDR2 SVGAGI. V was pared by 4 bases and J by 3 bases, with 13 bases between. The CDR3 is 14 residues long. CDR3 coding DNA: TGTGCCAGCAGTTCCCCTGGAGGGGTCTACGAGCAGTACTTC. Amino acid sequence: CASSSPGGVYEQYF.